These 2 T cell receptor beta chains originate from one sample sequenced in a study of shared clonotypes between healthy human individuals. Profiling relied on immunoSEQ multiplex PCR, and the TCRdb table lists in-frame clones only, not all of them. The table lists about 2.1 million clones, around 93% of them singletons, with around 1.8% in the top ten. Naive-designated CD8 cells lacked CD45RO, were positively enriched for CCR7, and omitted terminally differentiated effector memory CD45RA+ cells. The sequencing input was naive CD8+ T cells from PBMCs. The receptors were gathered from a young man in good health. Some clones in this sample may be carry-over from other donors' samples.

The V call is TRBV9, the J call TRBJ2-1; 10 bases are shared with TRBD2. This CDR3 comprises 16 residues. Germline V gives CDR1 SGDLS, CDR2 YYNGEE. V lost 2 bases to trimming and J lost 7 bases; unmatched junction nucleotides: 9. CDR3 protein: CASSVQREGSGNEQFF. CDR3 nucleotide sequence: TGTGCCAGCAGCGTGCAGCGGGAGGGCTCTGGGAATGAGCAGTTCTTC. Combining the CDR3 with reference TRBV9 and TRBJ2-1 gives the whole variable domain DSGVTQTPKHLITATGQRVTLRCSPRSGDLSVYWYQQSLDQGLQFLIQYYNGEERAKGNILERFSAQQFPDLHSELNLSSLELGDSALYFCASSVQREGSGNEQFFGPGTRLTVL.

V is TRBV19 and J is TRBJ2-1, with D perhaps given as TRBD1 or TRBD2 (5 bases each). Germline CDR1 LNHDA, CDR2 SQIVND (reference sequence). CDR3 length equals 14 residues. The ends were cut back, 6 bases at V and 4 bases at J, with 13 bases in the middle. The CDR3 loop is CASRIRDQYNEQFF. In nucleotides, the CDR3 is TGTGCCAGTAGAATTAGGGACCAGTACAATGAGCAGTTCTTC.